Listed here are 17 T cell receptor beta chains from one sample, sequenced in a study of T cells in Graves' hyperthyroidism and ophthalmopathy. TCR beta CDR3 sequences were amplified from RNA transcripts. During a first-round RT-PCR of the TCR CDR3, the HTBI primer set was used. TCRdb itself ran the multiplex PCR reads through MiXCR, one entry per CDR3 protein. Of around 600,000 distinct CDR3 sequences detected, 13% to 15% appear once; the ten largest clones hold roughly 7.7%. Input material: blood. These receptors all stem from a woman between 18 and 30 years old with Graves' ophthalmopathy.

V is TRBV10-3 and J is TRBJ2-5; D is unclear. CDR1 is ENHRY and CDR2 is SYGVKD in the germline V gene. The CDR3 is made up of 13 amino acids. V shed 6 bases and J shed 1 base, with 9 bases lying between them. CDR3 sequence (DNA): TGTGCCATCAGCAGCCCTACCCAAGAGACCCAGTACTTC. Translation: CAISSPTQETQYF.

This clonotype was detected only a few times. One base away lies a much larger clone, so this may be a sequencing read error. The DNA of the CDR3 is TGTGCCAGCGGCGAACCAGGAACCGGTGAAGCTTTCTTT. Amino acids: CASGEPGTGEAFF. The rearrangement joins TRBV7-2 to TRBJ1-1; D ambiguous. From germline, CDR1 is SGHTA and CDR2 FQGNSA. V was trimmed by 8 bases and J by 7 bases, leaving 17 bases between them. CDR3 size: 13 residues.

This clonotype occurred a few times. In DNA form, the CDR3 reads TGCGCCAGCAGCTTTCAGGGTGGGGACATTCAGTACTTC. It specifies CASSFQGGDIQYF. The genes are TRBV5-1 and TRBJ2-4, with D possibly being TRBD1 (5 bases). CDR3 size: 13 residues. V lost 2 bases and J 8 bases, leaving 11 bases between the germline ends. Germline loops: CDR1 SGHRS, CDR2 YFSETQ.

This clonotype occurred many times. The V and J genes are TRBV6-1 and TRBJ1-3; no firm D call. This CDR3 has 13 residues. Per the germline V gene, CDR1 is MNHNS and CDR2 is SASEGT. The germline V and J ends were trimmed by 6 bases and 2 bases, with 8 bases remaining between them. The CDR3, as DNA: TGTGCCAGCAGACGGGCCGCTGGAAACACCATATATTTT. Translating it yields CASRRAAGNTIYF.

Only a few counts were recorded for this clonotype. This chain connects TRBV19 to TRBJ2-3, with D possibly being TRBD1 (6 bases). CDR1 and CDR2 from the germline V gene are LNHDA and SQIVND (reference sequence). CDR3 length: 16 residues. Trimming removed 1 base from V and 3 bases from J, with 14 bases in between. The CDR3 nucleotides are TGTGCCAGTAGTATAGCCCCGACAGGTTTGACAGATACGCAGTATTTT. Translated: CASSIAPTGLTDTQYF.

To note about this clonotype: A read error may be the cause here, since a much bigger clone is one base away. The chain links TRBV6-5 to TRBJ2-7, with D possibly being TRBD1 (5 bases). CDR1 MNHEY and CDR2 SVGAGI come from the germline V gene. V was pared by 2 bases and J by 7 bases, with 18 bases between. The CDR3 is 15 residues long. The CDR3 coding sequence is TGTGCCAGCAGTTACACAGGTACCCTTTCGGATGAGCAGTACTTC. Protein product: CASSYTGTLSDEQYF.

This clonotype was picked up many times. The V gene is TRBV30, the J gene TRBJ2-4; D remains unclear. V lost 3 bases and J lost 0, with 15 bases in between. The CDR3 has 16 residues. From germline, CDR1 is GTSNPN and CDR2 SVGIG (reference sequence). CDR3 nucleotide sequence: TGTGCCTGGAGCATCAGGTCCCTTCTAGCCAAAAACATTCAGTACTTC. Translated: CAWSIRSLLAKNIQYF.

The sample holds a few counts of this clonotype. The chain combines TRBV27 with TRBJ2-2; TRBD1 matches at 7 bases. Germline lookup yields CDR1 MNHEY and CDR2 SMNVEV (reference sequence). CDR3 length: 14 residues. V lost 9 bases to trimming and J lost 6 bases; unmatched junction nucleotides: 10. The CDR3 region is CASPRQGRSGELFF. The CDR3 coding sequence is TGTGCCAGTCCTCGACAGGGACGGTCCGGGGAGCTGTTTTTT.

In this sample, this clonotype turned up many times. This chain connects TRBV7-9 to TRBJ2-1, with D uncertain. The V end was cut by 2 bases, the J end by 7 bases, with 9 bases between. Germline V gene sequence: CDR1 SEHNR, CDR2 FQNEAQ (reference sequence). The CDR3 runs to 13 residues. CDR3 bases: TGTGCCAGCAGCTTATGGGGTCGGAATGAGCAGTTCTTC. This translates into CASSLWGRNEQFF.

This clonotype appeared a few times. V and J are TRBV3-1 and TRBJ2-2, with 7 bases matching TRBD1. CDR1 is LGHDT and CDR2 is YNNKEL in the germline V gene (reference sequence). The CDR3 extends over 17 amino acids. Unmatched junction bases numbered 10, after V lost 3 bases and J lost 3 bases. The CDR3 loop reads CASSHKPGQLDTGELFF. CDR3 nucleotide sequence: TGTGCCAGCAGCCACAAACCGGGACAGTTAGACACCGGGGAGCTGTTTTTT.

This clonotype was observed at least ten times. The rearrangement joins TRBV2 to TRBJ2-3; D is perhaps TRBD1 (5 bases). CDR1 and CDR2 from the germline V gene are SNHLY and FYNNEI. V was cut by 6 bases and J by 0 bases, with 13 bases left in between. The length of the CDR3 is 15 residues. This CDR3 reads CASRKQESSTDTQYF. The CDR3 region has the DNA TGTGCCAGCAGAAAACAGGAGTCTAGCACAGATACGCAGTATTTT. Variable domain in full (rest from reference TRBV2 and TRBJ2-3): EPEVTQTPSHQVTQMGQEVILRCVPISNHLYFYWYRQILGQKVEFLVSFYNNEISEKSEIFDDQFSVERPDGSNFTLKIRSTKLEDSAMYFCASRKQESSTDTQYFGPGTRLTVL.

In its sample, this clonotype was seen many times. The genes are TRBV6-1 and TRBJ2-1; TRBD2 is a possible D gene (6 bases). Trimming shortened V by 5 bases and J by 2 bases, and 22 bases separated the two germline ends. Germline CDR1 is MNHNS and CDR2 is SASEGT. CDR3 length: 18 amino acids. The CDR3 loop is CASSTFLEGEVTYNEQFF. In DNA form, the CDR3 reads TGTGCCAGCAGTACTTTTTTGGAAGGGGAGGTTACCTACAATGAGCAGTTCTTC.

This clonotype has a handful of counts. V gene TRBV4-2 combines with J gene TRBJ2-7; 15 bases fit TRBD2. The length of the CDR3 is 19 residues. Per germline, CDR1 LGHNA and CDR2 YNFKEQ. V was clipped by 1 base and J by 4 bases; unmatched bases: 11. The CDR3 loop reads CASSQAGLAGGPKKYEQYF. Written as DNA, the CDR3 is TGTGCCAGCAGCCAAGCAGGACTAGCGGGAGGGCCGAAAAAGTACGAGCAGTACTTC.

As concerns this clonotype: A much larger clone is a single base away; this may be a read error. V and J are TRBV2 and TRBJ1-6, with 7 positions matching TRBD1. V was pared by 6 bases and J by 0 bases, with 8 bases of the junction left unmatched. CDR3 size: 17 residues. CDR1 is SNHLY and CDR2 is FYNNEI in the germline V gene. This chain's CDR3 is CASRADREGSYNSPLHF. CDR3 coding DNA: TGTGCCAGCAGGGCCGACAGGGAGGGCTCCTATAATTCACCCCTCCACTTT.

This clonotype was detected a few times. The gene calls are TRBV7-9 and TRBJ1-1; 9 nucleotides match TRBD1. The CDR3 has 16 amino acids. Germline CDR1 SEHNR, CDR2 FQNEAQ (reference sequence). Trimming cost V 4 bases and J 4 bases; bases outside gene matches: 10. The CDR3 coding sequence is TGTGCCAGCAGCTCTAAGGGACAGGGACTCTTCACTGAAGCTTTCTTT. This translates into CASSSKGQGLFTEAFF.

Concerning this clonotype: A read error may produce the germline difference seen at one junction end. The CDR3 DNA reads TGTGCCAGCAGCCTAGGTGGTGTCCGTGAAGCTTTCTTT. Translated, it gives CASSLGGVREAFF. The chain has TRBV13 and TRBJ1-1; D not resolved. The CDR3 covers 13 residues. Germline V gives CDR1 PRHDT, CDR2 FYEKMQ (reference sequence).

The V and J genes are TRBV6-1 and TRBJ2-5; 13 bases match TRBD2. This CDR3 is built from 15 residues. V gave up 8 bases and J gave up 4 bases; unmatched junction bases: 7. The germline V gene encodes CDR1 MNHNS and CDR2 SASEGT. CDR3: CASFRLAGGGETQYF. CDR3 bases: TGTGCCAGCTTCAGACTAGCGGGGGGCGGAGAGACCCAGTACTTC.